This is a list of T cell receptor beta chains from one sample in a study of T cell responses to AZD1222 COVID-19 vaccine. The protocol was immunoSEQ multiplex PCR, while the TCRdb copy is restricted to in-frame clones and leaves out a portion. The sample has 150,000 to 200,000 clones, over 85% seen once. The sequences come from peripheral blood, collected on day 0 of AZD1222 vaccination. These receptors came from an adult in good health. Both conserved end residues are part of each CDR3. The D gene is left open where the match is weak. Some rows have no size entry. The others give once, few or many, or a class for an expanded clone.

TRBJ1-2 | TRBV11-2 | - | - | TGTGCCAGCACTGGGGGGCCGGGGGTAGGAGGCTACACCTTC | CASTGGPGVGGYTF
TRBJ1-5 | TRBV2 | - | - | TGTGCCAGCAGTGAAGTTAGTCCGGGTTATAGCAATCAGCCCCAGCATTTT | CASSEVSPGYSNQPQHF
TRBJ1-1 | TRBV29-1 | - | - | TGCAGCGTTGAAGCGCAGACAGGGAACACTGAAGCTTTCTTT | CSVEAQTGNTEAFF
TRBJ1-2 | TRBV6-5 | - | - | TGTGCCACACACCTTTTGGGGGAGGACTATGGCTACACCTTC | CATHLLGEDYGYTF
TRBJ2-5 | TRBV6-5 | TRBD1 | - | TGTGCCAGCAGTTACTCGGGACAGGGGTCAGAGACCCAGTACTTC | CASSYSGQGSETQYF
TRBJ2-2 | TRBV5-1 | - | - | TGCGCCAGCAGCTTTGATCCGAGGGACGCCGGGGAGCTGTTTTTT | CASSFDPRDAGELFF
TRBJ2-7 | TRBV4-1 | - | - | TGCGCCAGCAGCCAATGGGGTCGGAGTAGCGGAAACTACGAGCAGTACTTC | CASSQWGRSSGNYEQYF
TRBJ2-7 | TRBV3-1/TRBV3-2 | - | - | TGTGCCAGCAAAGAAGGGAGCTCCTACGAGCAGTACTTC | CASKEGSSYEQYF
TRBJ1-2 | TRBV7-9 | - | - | TGTGCCAGCAGCTTAGAATTGAACGACTATGGCTACACCTTC | CASSLELNDYGYTF
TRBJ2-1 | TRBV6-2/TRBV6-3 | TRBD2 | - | TGTGCCAGCAGCTGGACTAGCGGGGATGAGGAACACCATGAGCAGTTCTTC | CASSWTSGDEEHHEQFF
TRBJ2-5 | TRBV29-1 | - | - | TGCAGCGTTACGGGGTTACGAGAGACCCAGTACTTC | CSVTGLRETQYF
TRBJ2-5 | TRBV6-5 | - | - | TGTGCCAGCAGAGCCCTCGTAGGAGAGACCCAGTACTTC | CASRALVGETQYF
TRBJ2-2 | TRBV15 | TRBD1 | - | TGTGCCACCAGCAGCCCACCCGGGACAGGGGAAGAAGGTCCCACCGGGGAGCTGTTTTTT | CATSSPPGTGEEGPTGELFF
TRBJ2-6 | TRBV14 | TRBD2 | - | TGTGCCACCGCAGGAGGGCGGGAGGCGGTCTCAGGGGCCAACGTCCTGACTTTC | CATAGGREAVSGANVLTF
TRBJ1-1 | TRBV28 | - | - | TGTGCCAGCAGAGACCCGGACATCCGGGGTCTATCCTTT | CASRDPDIRGLSF
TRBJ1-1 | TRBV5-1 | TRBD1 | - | TGCGCCAGCAGCTTGCCCCGGGGAGGGGGCAGTCGGGGGACTGAAGCTTTCTTT | CASSLPRGGGSRGTEAFF
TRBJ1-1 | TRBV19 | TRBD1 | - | TGTGCCAGTGCCGGACAGGGGAACACTGAAGCTTTCTTT | CASAGQGNTEAFF
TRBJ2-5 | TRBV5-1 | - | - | TGCGCCAGCTTTAGGGCCCCAGGGGGGGTTGAGACCCAGTACTTC | CASFRAPGGVETQYF
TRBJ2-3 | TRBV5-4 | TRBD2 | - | TGTGCCAGCAACCCCCCCCAGACTAGCGGGGCCCCCACAGATACGCAGTATTTT | CASNPPQTSGAPTDTQYF
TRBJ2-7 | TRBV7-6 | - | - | TGTGCCAGCAGCTTAGACATCCCCTACGAGCAGTACTTC | CASSLDIPYEQYF
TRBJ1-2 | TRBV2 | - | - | TGTGCCAGCACCAAAACCCTTAACTATGGCTACACCTTC | CASTKTLNYGYTF
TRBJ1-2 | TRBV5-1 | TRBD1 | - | TGCGCCAGCAGCTTGGCCCAGACAGGGCGCAACTATGGCTACACCTTC | CASSLAQTGRNYGYTF
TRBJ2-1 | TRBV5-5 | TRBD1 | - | TGTGCCAGCAGCGCTTCCGGGACAGGGGCCTCTCGCAATGAGCAGTTCTTC | CASSASGTGASRNEQFF
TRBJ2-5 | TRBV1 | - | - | TGCACCAGCAGCCAAGTTAGCGGGCACCAAGAGACCCAGTACTTC | CTSSQVSGHQETQYF
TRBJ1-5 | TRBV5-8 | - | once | TGTGCCAGCAGGCTCTTTCAGCCCCAGCATTTT | CASRLFQPQHF
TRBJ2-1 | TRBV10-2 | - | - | TGCGCCAGCAGTGACAGGCCGGACGGGCAGTTCTTC | CASSDRPDGQFF
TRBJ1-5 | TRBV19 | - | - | TGTGCCAGTAGTATAGGGTCGGGGCCCCCCTTCAATCAGCCCCAGCATTTT | CASSIGSGPPFNQPQHF